This is a list of T cell receptor beta chains from one sample in a study of post-analysis software for immune sequencing data. Each CDR3 protein is one row after TCRdb ran MiXCR on the PCR reads. The sample consists of under 650,000 distinct CDR3 sequences, roughly 47% of them appearing once. Material for sequencing was blood. The receptors stem from a girl aged 5-17 years with multiple sclerosis. Each CDR3 is given with its conserved first and last residue. D genes are given only for firm matches. Only some rows state a clone size, as once, few, many or a class for expanded clones.

11 | TRBJ2-7 | many | TRBV6-1 | . | TGTGCCAGCAGTGAGGGCTACGAGCAGTACTTC | CASSEGYEQYF
11 | TRBJ2-1 | once | TRBV12-3/TRBV12-4 | . | TGTGCCAGCAGCACTAAAAATGAGCAGTTCTTC | CASSTKNEQFF
15 | TRBJ2-7 | few | TRBV14 | . | TGTGCCAGCAGCCAAGAAACCAGGGCTTCTTACGAGCAGTACTTC | CASSQETRASYEQYF
15 | TRBJ2-7 | few | TRBV14 | . | TGTGCCAGCAGCCACTTAACGGCAGGAGCCTACGAGCAGTACTTC | CASSHLTAGAYEQYF
15 | TRBJ1-6 | few | TRBV28 | . | TGTGCCAGCAGTTTATCCCAGGGGCATAATTCACCCCTCCACTTT | CASSLSQGHNSPLHF
12 | TRBJ2-5 | . | TRBV12-3/TRBV12-4 | . | TGTGCCAGCAGGACAGTGGGGGAGACCCAGTACTTC | CASRTVGETQYF
14 | TRBJ2-7 | few | TRBV7-2 | . | TGTGCCAGCAGCCGAGGGCGGCTAGTCTACGAGCAGTACTTC | CASSRGRLVYEQYF
13 | TRBJ2-7 | many | TRBV29-1 | . | TGCAGCGTTGAAGACCGGGGATCAGGCGAGCAGTACTTC | CSVEDRGSGEQYF
16 | TRBJ2-3 | once | TRBV5-1 | TRBD2 | TGCGCCAGCAGCTTGGAAGCGGGAGGGTCAGAAGATACGCAGTATTTT | CASSLEAGGSEDTQYF
13 | TRBJ1-5 | . | TRBV20-1 | TRBD1 | TGCAGTGCGTACAGGGGCGGCAATCAGCCCCAGCATTTT | CSAYRGGNQPQHF
15 | TRBJ2-3 | . | TRBV4-1 | TRBD1 | TGCGCCAGCAGCCCCGGACAGGCCAGATCAGATACGCAGTATTTT | CASSPGQARSDTQYF
15 | TRBJ2-1 | . | TRBV25-1 | TRBD1 | TGTGCCAGCAGTGTAACAGGGGTCTCCTACAATGAGCAGTTCTTC | CASSVTGVSYNEQFF
13 | TRBJ1-6 | few | TRBV12-3/TRBV12-4 | . | TGTGCCAGCAGTCTCCACCCCGATTCACCCCTCCACTTT | CASSLHPDSPLHF
16 | TRBJ2-1 | . | TRBV7-2 | . | TGTGCCAGCAGCTTAGAAGAGGGCAGGCCCGACAATGAGCAGTTCTTC | CASSLEEGRPDNEQFF
19 | TRBJ2-7 | . | TRBV2 | . | TGTGCCAGCAGTACTCCACAGGGAAGGTCTTCAACCGGCTCCTACGAGCAGTACTTC | CASSTPQGRSSTGSYEQYF
16 | TRBJ2-7 | . | TRBV7-8 | TRBD1 | TGTGCCAGCAGCCACAGAGCCGGGACAGGGGATCCCGAGCAGTACTTC | CASSHRAGTGDPEQYF
12 | TRBJ2-5 | . | TRBV29-1 | TRBD1 | TGCAACGTCCGGGACAGGATAAAGACCCAGTACTTC | CNVRDRIKTQYF
13 | TRBJ2-3 | once | TRBV7-9 | . | TGTGCCAGCAGCCATAGCGGCACAGATACGCAGTATTTT | CASSHSGTDTQYF
14 | TRBJ1-5 | . | TRBV27 | . | TGTGCCAGCAGTTTATCACCCGGGGCTCAGCCCCAGCATTTT | CASSLSPGAQPQHF
15 | TRBJ2-5 | . | TRBV10-3 | TRBD2 | TGTGCCATCAGTGACACCGGGGGAGGGGAAGAGACCCAGTACTTC | CAISDTGGGEETQYF
13 | TRBJ2-5 | . | TRBV10-3 | . | TGTGCCATCAGTGAAGGGTACCAAGAGACCCAGTACTTC | CAISEGYQETQYF
13 | TRBJ2-5 | few | TRBV7-7 | . | TGTGCCAGCAGCCCGGGAAACCGGGAGACCCAGTACTTC | CASSPGNRETQYF
16 | TRBJ2-1 | . | TRBV28 | TRBD2 | TGTGCCAGCAGCCCGTTGGGACTAGCGGGAAGCAATGAGCAGTTCTTC | CASSPLGLAGSNEQFF
16 | TRBJ2-3 | . | TRBV19 | . | TGTGCCAGTAGTATAGAGGCCGGGGGCCCCACAGATACGCAGTATTTT | CASSIEAGGPTDTQYF